This is a list of T cell receptor beta chains from one sample in a study of PD-1 blockade in classical Hodgkin lymphoma. Sequencing was performed with immunoSEQ multiplex PCR; in TCRdb, only in-frame clones are kept and a portion is missing. This table holds nearly 25,000 clones, approximately 70% found once. The specimen comprised peripheral blood mononuclear cells (PBMCs), sampled at baseline. The receptors originated from a human donor with classical Hodgkin lymphoma. Each CDR3 is given with its conserved first and last residue. The D gene is left open where the match is weak. Expanded clones get a size class; other rows say once, few or many, or leave the size out.

TRBV10-3	15	TRBD2	TRBJ2-1	NA	CASSSSGEARNEQFF	TGTGCCAGCAGCTCTAGCGGGGAGGCGAGGAATGAGCAGTTCTTC
TRBV4-1	14	NA	TRBJ1-1	few	CASSPTETNTEAFF	TGCGCCAGCAGCCCGACAGAAACGAACACTGAAGCTTTCTTT
TRBV15	14	NA	TRBJ1-1	few	CATSRELSWTEAFF	TGTGCCACCAGCAGAGAATTATCTTGGACTGAAGCTTTCTTT
TRBV19	16	NA	TRBJ2-5	NA	CASSGGLADYKETQYF	TGTGCCAGTAGTGGGGGGCTAGCGGACTATAAAGAGACCCAGTACTTC
TRBV14	14	NA	TRBJ2-3	few	CASSHSGRRDTQYF	TGTGCCAGCAGCCACTCGGGGCGTAGGGATACGCAGTATTTT
TRBV7-2	15	TRBD2	TRBJ2-1	NA	CASSLITSGGHEQFF	TGTGCCAGCAGCTTAATTACTAGCGGGGGCCATGAGCAGTTCTTC
TRBV2	14	NA	TRBJ2-3	medium-sized	CASSSPTGLRRWYF	TGTGCCAGCAGTTCTCCGACAGGATTGAGACGTTGGTATTTT
TRBV9	17	TRBD2	TRBJ2-3	NA	CASSVRRLAGGRDTQYF	TGTGCCAGCAGCGTAAGGAGACTAGCGGGGGGGCGCGATACGCAGTATTTT
TRBV6-5	15	NA	TRBJ1-3	NA	CAGGPWGNSGNTIYF	TGTGCCGGCGGACCCTGGGGGAATTCTGGAAACACCATATATTTT
TRBV2	17	NA	TRBJ1-5	NA	CASSEGAEGFGDQPQHF	TGTGCCAGCAGTGAAGGGGCTGAGGGTTTCGGGGATCAGCCCCAGCATTTT
TRBV15	12	NA	TRBJ2-7	NA	CATSPGGDEQYF	TGTGCCACCAGTCCCGGCGGCGACGAGCAGTACTTC
TRBV2	14	NA	TRBJ2-1	NA	CASRPAGSYNEQFF	TGTGCCAGCCGCCCAGCGGGCTCCTACAATGAGCAGTTCTTC
TRBV7-6	13	TRBD1	TRBJ2-2	NA	CAIHRGAPGELFF	TGTGCCATTCACAGGGGTGCGCCCGGGGAGCTGTTTTTT
TRBV10-3	13	TRBD1	TRBJ2-5	NA	CAISGGQGETQYF	TGTGCCATCAGTGGGGGACAGGGAGAGACCCAGTACTTC
TRBV29-1	13	NA	TRBJ1-2	NA	CSVEGGRGYGYTF	TGCAGCGTTGAGGGGGGCAGGGGATATGGCTACACCTTC
TRBV12-5	12	NA	TRBJ1-1	NA	CASGSTDTEAFF	TGTGCTAGTGGTTCAACCGACACTGAAGCTTTCTTT
TRBV7-8	16	TRBD1	TRBJ1-1	NA	CASLKKGAVLDTEAFF	TGTGCCAGCCTAAAAAAGGGGGCGGTCTTAGACACTGAAGCTTTCTTT
TRBV7-9	14	NA	TRBJ2-2	NA	CASSLEGYHRELFF	TGTGCCAGCAGCTTAGAGGGATACCACCGGGAGCTGTTTTTT
TRBV30	15	TRBD1	TRBJ1-3	NA	CAWSPDRAPGNTIYF	TGTGCCTGGAGTCCCGACAGGGCCCCTGGAAACACCATATATTTT
TRBV4-1	14	NA	TRBJ1-1	NA	CASSQDPGNTEAFF	TGCGCCAGCAGCCAAGATCCTGGGAACACTGAAGCTTTCTTT
TRBV10-3	14	TRBD2	TRBJ2-5	NA	CAISPGLVGETQYF	TGTGCCATCAGTCCGGGACTAGTCGGAGAGACCCAGTACTTC
TRBV28	13	NA	TRBJ1-1	NA	CASWGTVDTEAFF	TGTGCCAGCTGGGGAACTGTAGACACTGAAGCTTTCTTT
TRBV7-8	17	NA	TRBJ2-6	once	CASSLSWQGSGANVLTF	TGTGCCAGCAGCTTATCCTGGCAGGGTTCTGGGGCCAACGTCCTGACTTTC
TRBV7-2	15	NA	TRBJ2-7	few	CASSLWAGASYEQYF	TGTGCCAGCAGCTTGTGGGCGGGGGCTTCCTACGAGCAGTACTTC
TRBV19	13	NA	TRBJ1-1	medium-sized	CASSPGLNTEAFF	TGTGCCAGTAGTCCGGGATTGAACACTGAAGCTTTCTTT
TRBV30	14	NA	TRBJ2-7	NA	CAWSPRGQQVTQYF	TGTGCCTGGAGTCCGCGAGGGCAGCAAGTAACTCAGTACTTC